Each of the 6 T cell receptor beta chains below was sequenced from the same sample in a study of spatial heterogeneity in lung cancer. Their specific antigens are unknown. TCRdb fed the 5' RACE reads into MiXCR, producing one record per CDR3 protein. The table lists 3,000 to 4,000 distinct CDR3 sequences, approximately 5% of them singletons. The sample's time point: sample taken at primary tumor resection. Overall study findings and caveats: Within tumors, counts of expanded alpha and beta TCRs tracked tumor mutation counts.

The sequencing here drew on lung tumor tissue, taken at surgery. The receptors derive from a female donor with early-stage non-small cell lung cancer.

This clonotype is labeled as medium-sized (0.01 to 0.1%). The genes are TRBV7-3 and TRBJ2-2, with 10 bases lining up with TRBD2. CDR1 and CDR2 from the germline V gene are SGHTA and FQGTGA. With 4 bases clipped from V and 4 bases from J, the junction kept 12 bases outside the gene matches. This CDR3 is built from 18 residues. The CDR3 DNA is TGTGCCAGCAGCTCCCTCGACATAGCGGGGGGCACCACCGGGGAGCTGTTTTTT. Translating it yields CASSSLDIAGGTTGELFF.

V usage is TRBV29-1 and J usage is TRBJ1-1; D is perhaps TRBD1 (5 bases). V was cut by 3 bases and J by 0 bases, with 11 bases left in between. The length of the CDR3 is 14 residues. The germline V gene encodes CDR1 SQVTM and CDR2 ANQGSEA. The CDR3 region is CSVEGPGLNTEAFF. CDR3 coding DNA: TGCAGCGTTGAGGGGCCAGGGTTGAACACTGAAGCTTTCTTT.

The chain is built from TRBV6-5 and TRBJ1-1; D is ambiguous. The germline V gene encodes CDR1 MNHEY and CDR2 SVGAGI. V lost 2 bases and J lost 0, with 25 bases in between. The CDR3 contains 20 residues. The CDR3 DNA reads TGTGCCAGCAGTTACCTGGACGGAGCGTCTGGCTCAGCCTTGAACACTGAAGCTTTCTTT. As protein: CASSYLDGASGSALNTEAFF.

In its sample, this clonotype is medium-sized (0.01 to 0.1%). CDR3 in amino acids: CASSQERTSGYEQYF. CDR3 sequence (DNA): TGTGCCAGCAGCCAAGAAAGGACTAGCGGGTACGAGCAGTACTTC. The J gene is TRBJ2-7, the V gene TRBV4-2; TRBD2 agrees at 11 bases. Germline loops: CDR1 LGHNA, CDR2 YNFKEQ. Trimming cost V 0 bases and J 4 bases; bases outside gene matches: 2. The CDR3 is 15 residues long.

This clonotype is medium-sized. The chain has TRBV20-1 and TRBJ1-5; D is unresolved. Per the germline V gene, CDR1 is DFQATT and CDR2 is SNEGSKA (reference sequence). V was shortened by 3 bases and J by 9 bases, with 18 bases between the two germline ends. This CDR3 region has 14 residues. The CDR3 sequence: CSAREGQDPRPQHF. As DNA, the CDR3 is TGCAGTGCTAGGGAAGGGCAGGACCCGAGGCCCCAGCATTTT.

This clonotype is medium-sized within its sample. CDR3 protein: CASSLSGQGGTQYF. CDR3 nucleotides: TGTGCCAGCAGTTTATCCGGACAGGGAGGTACGCAGTATTTT. This chain joins TRBV28 and TRBJ2-3; 8 bases agree with TRBD1. With V trimmed by 1 base and J by 8 bases, 5 bases remained unmatched. The CDR3 has 14 residues. Germline assignment: CDR1 MDHEN and CDR2 SYDVKM.